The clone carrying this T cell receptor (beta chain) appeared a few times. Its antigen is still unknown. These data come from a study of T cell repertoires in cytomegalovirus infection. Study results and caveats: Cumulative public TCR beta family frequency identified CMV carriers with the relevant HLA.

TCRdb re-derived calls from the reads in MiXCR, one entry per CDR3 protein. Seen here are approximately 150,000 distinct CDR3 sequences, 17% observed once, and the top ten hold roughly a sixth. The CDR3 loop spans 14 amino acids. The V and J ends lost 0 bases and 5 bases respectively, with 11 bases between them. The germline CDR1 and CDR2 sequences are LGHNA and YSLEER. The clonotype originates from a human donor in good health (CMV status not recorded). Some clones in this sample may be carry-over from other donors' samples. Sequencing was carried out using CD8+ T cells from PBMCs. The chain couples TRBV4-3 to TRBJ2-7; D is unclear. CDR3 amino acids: CASSQDVRGDEQYF. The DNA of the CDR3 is TGCGCCAGCAGCCAAGATGTGAGAGGTGACGAGCAGTACTTC.